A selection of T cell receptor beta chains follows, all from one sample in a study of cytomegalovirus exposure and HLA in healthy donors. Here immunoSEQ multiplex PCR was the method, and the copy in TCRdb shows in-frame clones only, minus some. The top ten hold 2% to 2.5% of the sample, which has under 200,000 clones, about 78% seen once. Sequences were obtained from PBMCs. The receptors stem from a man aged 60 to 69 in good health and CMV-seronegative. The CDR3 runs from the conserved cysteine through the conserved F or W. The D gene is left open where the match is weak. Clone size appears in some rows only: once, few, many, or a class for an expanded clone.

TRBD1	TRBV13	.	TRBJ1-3	CASSPRQGLMAPSGNTIYF	TGTGCCAGCAGCCCCCGACAGGGTTTAATGGCTCCCTCTGGAAACACCATATATTTT
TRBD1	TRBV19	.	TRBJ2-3	CASSIRQGSADTQYF	TGTGCCAGTAGTATTAGACAGGGGAGTGCAGATACGCAGTATTTT
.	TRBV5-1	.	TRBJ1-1	CASTRGGGNTEAFF	TGCGCCAGCACCCGTGGGGGGGGGAACACTGAAGCTTTCTTT
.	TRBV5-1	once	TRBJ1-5	CASSSRGGDQPQNF	TGCGCCAGCAGCTCCAGGGGTGGCGATCAGCCCCAGAATTTT
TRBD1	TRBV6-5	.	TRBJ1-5	CASRRDRDQPQHF	TGTGCCAGCAGACGCGACAGGGATCAGCCCCAGCATTTT
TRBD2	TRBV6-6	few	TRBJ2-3	CASSLGLAGHLRIQYF	TGTGCCAGCAGTTTAGGACTAGCGGGTCACCTCCGGATTCAGTATTTT
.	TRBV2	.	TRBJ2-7	CASSEGPGDEQYF	TGTGCCAGCAGTGAGGGGCCGGGGGACGAGCAGTACTTC
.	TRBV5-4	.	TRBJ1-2	CASSLGQNYGYTF	TGTGCCAGCAGCTTGGGACAGAACTATGGCTACACCTTC
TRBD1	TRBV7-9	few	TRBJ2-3	CASSFRTGGADTQYF	TGTGCCAGCAGCTTCCGGACAGGGGGCGCAGATACGCAGTATTTT
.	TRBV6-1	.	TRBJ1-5	CASSEGGDNNQPQHF	TGTGCCAGCAGTGAAGGGGGAGATAACAATCAGCCCCAGCATTTT
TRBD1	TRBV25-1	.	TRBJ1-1	CASSQTGANTEAFF	TGTGCCAGCAGTCAGACAGGGGCAAACACTGAAGCTTTCTTT
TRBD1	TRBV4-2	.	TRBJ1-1	CASSLEDRRNTEAFF	TGTGCCAGCAGCCTTGAGGACAGGCGTAACACTGAAGCTTTCTTT
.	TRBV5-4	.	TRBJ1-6	CASSFFQGMQSPLNF	TGTGCCAGCAGCTTCTTTCAGGGGATGCAATCACCCCTCAACTTT
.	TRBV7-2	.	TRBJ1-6	CASSFSNSPLHF	TGTGCCAGCAGCTTCAGTAATTCACCCCTCCACTTT
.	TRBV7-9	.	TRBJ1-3	CASSLAAGYRRKSGNTIYF	TGTGCCAGCAGCTTAGCGGCGGGGTACAGGAGAAAGTCTGGAAACACCATATATTTT
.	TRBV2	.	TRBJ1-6	CASSVGLSLHF	TGTGCCAGCAGTGTAGGACTTTCTCTCCACTTT
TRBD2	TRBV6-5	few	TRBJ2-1	CASSYRLAENEQFF	TGTGCCAGCAGTTATCGACTAGCAGAGAATGAGCAGTTCTTC
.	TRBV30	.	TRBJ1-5	CAFEPGFGQPQHF	TGTGCCTTTGAACCAGGGTTCGGTCAGCCCCAGCATTTT
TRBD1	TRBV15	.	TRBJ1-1	CATSRIGQGEAFF	TGTGCCACCAGCAGAATCGGACAGGGCGAAGCTTTCTTT
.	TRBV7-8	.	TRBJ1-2	CASSLGGANYGYTF	TGTGCCAGCAGCTTAGGGGGCGCCAACTATGGCTACACCTTC
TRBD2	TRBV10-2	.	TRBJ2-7	CASSEGLAGPFAAYEQYF	TGCGCCAGCAGTGAGGGACTAGCGGGGCCGTTTGCGGCCTACGAGCAGTACTTC
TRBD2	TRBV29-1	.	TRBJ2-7	CSAGTSGTYEQYF	TGCAGCGCCGGGACTAGCGGCACCTACGAGCAGTACTTC